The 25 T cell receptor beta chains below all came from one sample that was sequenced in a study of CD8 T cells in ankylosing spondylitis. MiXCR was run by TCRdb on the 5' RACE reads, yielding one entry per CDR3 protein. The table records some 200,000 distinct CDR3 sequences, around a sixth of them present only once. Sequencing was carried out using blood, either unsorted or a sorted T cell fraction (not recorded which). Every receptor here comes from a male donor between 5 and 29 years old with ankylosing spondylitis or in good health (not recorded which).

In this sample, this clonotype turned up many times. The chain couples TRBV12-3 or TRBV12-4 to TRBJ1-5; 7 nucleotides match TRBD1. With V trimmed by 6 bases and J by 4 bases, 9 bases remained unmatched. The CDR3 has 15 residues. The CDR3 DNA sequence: TGTGCCAGCAGAATGACAGGGCCGAGGAATCAGCCCCAGCATTTT. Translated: CASRMTGPRNQPQHF.

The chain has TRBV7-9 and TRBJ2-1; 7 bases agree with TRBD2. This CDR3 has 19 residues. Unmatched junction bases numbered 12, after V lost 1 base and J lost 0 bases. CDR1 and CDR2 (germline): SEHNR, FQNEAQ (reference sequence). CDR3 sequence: CASSLVFRRERSSYNEQFF. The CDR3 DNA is TGTGCCAGCAGCTTAGTGTTCCGGCGGGAGAGGAGCTCCTACAATGAGCAGTTCTTC.

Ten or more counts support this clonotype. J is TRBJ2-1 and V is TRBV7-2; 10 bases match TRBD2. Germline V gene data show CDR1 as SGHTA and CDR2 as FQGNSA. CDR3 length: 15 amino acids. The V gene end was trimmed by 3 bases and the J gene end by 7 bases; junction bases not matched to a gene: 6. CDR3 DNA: TGTGCCAGCAGCTTCACTAGCGGGATCTCTAATGAGCAGTTCTTC. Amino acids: CASSFTSGISNEQFF.

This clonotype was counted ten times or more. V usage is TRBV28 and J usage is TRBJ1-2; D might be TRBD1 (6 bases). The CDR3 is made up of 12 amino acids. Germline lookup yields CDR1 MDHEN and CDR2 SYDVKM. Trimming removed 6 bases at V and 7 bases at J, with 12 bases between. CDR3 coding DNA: TGTGCCAGCAGAACAGGGTCTCGTGGCTACACCTTC. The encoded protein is CASRTGSRGYTF.

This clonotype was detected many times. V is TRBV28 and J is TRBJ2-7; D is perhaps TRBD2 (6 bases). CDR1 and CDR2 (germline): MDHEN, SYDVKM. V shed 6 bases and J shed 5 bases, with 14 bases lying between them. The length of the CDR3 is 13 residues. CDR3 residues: CASSPEEGHEQYF. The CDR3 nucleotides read TGTGCCAGCAGCCCTGAGGAGGGCCACGAGCAGTACTTC.

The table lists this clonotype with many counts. The CDR3 protein is CASSVFDPAYTQYF. As DNA, the CDR3 is TGTGCCAGCAGTGTTTTCGACCCCGCGTATACGCAGTATTTT. The gene calls are TRBV25-1 and TRBJ2-3; D uncertain. In germline, CDR1 is MGHDK, CDR2 SYGVNS. CDR3 length: 14 amino acids. The V end was cut by 4 bases, the J end by 7 bases, with 15 bases between.

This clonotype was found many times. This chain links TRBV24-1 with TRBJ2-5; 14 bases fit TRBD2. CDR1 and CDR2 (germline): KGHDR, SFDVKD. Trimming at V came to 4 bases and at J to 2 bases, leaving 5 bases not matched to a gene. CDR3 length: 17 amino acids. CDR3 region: CATSEGLAGGWQETQYF. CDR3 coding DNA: TGTGCCACCAGTGAAGGACTAGCGGGAGGTTGGCAAGAGACCCAGTACTTC.

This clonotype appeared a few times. DNA of the CDR3: TGTGCCAGCAGCCAAGGGGCAGGGAGTTACGAGCAGTACTTC. Amino acids: CASSQGAGSYEQYF. The V call is TRBV3-1, the J call TRBJ2-7, with D perhaps TRBD1 or TRBD2 (5 bases each). Germline V gene data show CDR1 as LGHDT and CDR2 as YNNKEL (reference sequence). The CDR3 has 14 residues. The ends were cut back, 1 base at V and 4 bases at J, with 11 bases in the middle.

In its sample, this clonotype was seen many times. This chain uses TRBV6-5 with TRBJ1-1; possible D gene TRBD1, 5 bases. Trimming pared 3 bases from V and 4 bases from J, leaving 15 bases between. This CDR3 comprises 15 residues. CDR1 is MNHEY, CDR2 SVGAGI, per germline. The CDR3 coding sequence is TGTGCCAGCAGTTATCAGGGTCTTAGGTTCACTGAAGCTTTCTTT. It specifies CASSYQGLRFTEAFF.

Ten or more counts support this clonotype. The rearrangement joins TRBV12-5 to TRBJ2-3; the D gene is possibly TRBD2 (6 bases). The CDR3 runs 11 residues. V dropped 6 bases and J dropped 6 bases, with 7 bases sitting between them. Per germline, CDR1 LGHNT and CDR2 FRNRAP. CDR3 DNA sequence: TGTGCTAGTGGCGCGGGGGATACGCAGTATTTT. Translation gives CASGAGDTQYF.

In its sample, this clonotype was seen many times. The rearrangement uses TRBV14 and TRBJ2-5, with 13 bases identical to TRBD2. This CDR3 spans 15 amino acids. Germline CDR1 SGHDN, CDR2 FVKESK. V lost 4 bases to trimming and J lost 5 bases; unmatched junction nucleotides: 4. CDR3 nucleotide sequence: TGTGCCAGCAGCCCACTAGCGGGAGGGATTGAGACCCAGTACTTC. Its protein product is CASSPLAGGIETQYF.

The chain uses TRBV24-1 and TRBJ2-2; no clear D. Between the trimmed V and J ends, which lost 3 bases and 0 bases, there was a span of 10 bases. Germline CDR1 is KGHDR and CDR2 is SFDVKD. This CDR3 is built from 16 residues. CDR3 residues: CATSDATVANTGELFF. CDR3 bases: TGTGCCACCAGTGATGCAACAGTCGCGAACACCGGGGAGCTGTTTTTT.

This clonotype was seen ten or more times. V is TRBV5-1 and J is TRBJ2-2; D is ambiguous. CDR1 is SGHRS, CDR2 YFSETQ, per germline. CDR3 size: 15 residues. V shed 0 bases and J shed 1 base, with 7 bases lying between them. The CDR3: CASSLGGKNTGELFF. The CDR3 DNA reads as TGCGCCAGCAGCTTGGGTGGAAAGAACACCGGGGAGCTGTTTTTT.

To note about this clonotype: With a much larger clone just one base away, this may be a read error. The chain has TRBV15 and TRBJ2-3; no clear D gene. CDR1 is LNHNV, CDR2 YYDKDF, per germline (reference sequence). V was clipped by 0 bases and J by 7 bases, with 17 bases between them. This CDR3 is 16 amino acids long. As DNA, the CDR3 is TGTGCCACCAGCAGAGATGGCCAACGTGAAGCAAATACGCAGTATTTT. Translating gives CATSRDGQREANTQYF.

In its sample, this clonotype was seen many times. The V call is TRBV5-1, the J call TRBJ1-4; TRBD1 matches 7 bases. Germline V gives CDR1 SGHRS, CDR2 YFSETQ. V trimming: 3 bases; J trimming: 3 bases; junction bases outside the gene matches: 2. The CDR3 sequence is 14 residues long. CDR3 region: CASSSGTANEKLFF. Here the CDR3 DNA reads TGCGCCAGCAGCTCCGGGACAGCTAATGAAAAACTGTTTTTT. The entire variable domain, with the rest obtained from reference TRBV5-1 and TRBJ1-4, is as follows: KAGVTQTPRYLIKTRGQQVTLSCSPISGHRSVSWYQQTPGQGLQFLFEYFSETQRNKGNFPGRFSGRQFSNSRSEMNVSTLELGDSALYLCASSSGTANEKLFFGSGTQLSVL.

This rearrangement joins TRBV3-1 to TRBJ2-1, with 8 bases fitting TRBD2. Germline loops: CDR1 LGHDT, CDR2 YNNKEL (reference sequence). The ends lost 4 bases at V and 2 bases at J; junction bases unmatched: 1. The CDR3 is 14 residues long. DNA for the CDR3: TGTGCCAGCAGCCTAGCGGGGCCCTACAATGAGCAGTTCTTC. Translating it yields CASSLAGPYNEQFF.

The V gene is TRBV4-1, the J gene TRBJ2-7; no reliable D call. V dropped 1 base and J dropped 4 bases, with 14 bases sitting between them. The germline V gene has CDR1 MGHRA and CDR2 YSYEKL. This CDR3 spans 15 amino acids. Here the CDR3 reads CASSQVSSDAYEQYV. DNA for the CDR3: TGCGCCAGCAGCCAAGTATCCAGCGACGCTTACGAGCAGTACGTC.

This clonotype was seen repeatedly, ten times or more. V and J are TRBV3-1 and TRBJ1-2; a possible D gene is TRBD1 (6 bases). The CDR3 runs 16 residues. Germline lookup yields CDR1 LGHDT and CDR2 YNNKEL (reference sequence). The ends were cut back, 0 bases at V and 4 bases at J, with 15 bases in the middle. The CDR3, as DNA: TGTGCCAGCAGCCAAGAAGTTACAGGGACTGGCTATGGCTACACCTTC. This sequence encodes CASSQEVTGTGYGYTF. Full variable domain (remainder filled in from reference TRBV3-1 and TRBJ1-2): DTAVSQTPKYLVTQMGNDKSIKCEQNLGHDTMYWYKQDSKKFLKIMFSYNNKELIINETVPNRFSPKSPDKAHLNLHINSLELGDSAVYFCASSQEVTGTGYGYTFGSGTRLTVV.

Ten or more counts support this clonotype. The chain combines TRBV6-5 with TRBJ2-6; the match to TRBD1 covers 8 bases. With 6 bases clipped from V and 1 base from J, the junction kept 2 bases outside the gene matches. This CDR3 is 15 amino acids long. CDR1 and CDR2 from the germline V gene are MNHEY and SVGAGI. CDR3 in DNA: TGTGCCAGCAGCAGGACAGGGTCTGGGGCCAACGTCCTGACTTTC. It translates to CASSRTGSGANVLTF.

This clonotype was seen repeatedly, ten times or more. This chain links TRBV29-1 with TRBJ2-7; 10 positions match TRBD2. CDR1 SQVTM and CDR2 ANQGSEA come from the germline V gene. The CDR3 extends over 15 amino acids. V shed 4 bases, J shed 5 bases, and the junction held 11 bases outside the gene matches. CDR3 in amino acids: CSVGKFSGRIHEQYF. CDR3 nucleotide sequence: TGCAGCGTTGGGAAGTTTAGCGGGAGGATCCACGAGCAGTACTTC.

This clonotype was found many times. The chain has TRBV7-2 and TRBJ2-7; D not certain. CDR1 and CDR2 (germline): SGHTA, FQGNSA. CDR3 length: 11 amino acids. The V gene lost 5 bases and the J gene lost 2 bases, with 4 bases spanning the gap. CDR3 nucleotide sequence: TGTGCCAGCAGCAAAACCTACGAGCAGTACTTC. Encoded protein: CASSKTYEQYF.

The CDR3 loop is CASTAEPSGKLFF. CDR3 nucleotides: TGTGCCTCTACGGCAGAGCCCTCAGGAAAACTGTTTTTT. This rearrangement joins TRBV10-3 to TRBJ1-4, with no clear D. This CDR3 contains 13 residues. Germline V gene sequence: CDR1 ENHRY, CDR2 SYGVKD. V was clipped by 11 bases and J by 10 bases, with 20 bases between them.

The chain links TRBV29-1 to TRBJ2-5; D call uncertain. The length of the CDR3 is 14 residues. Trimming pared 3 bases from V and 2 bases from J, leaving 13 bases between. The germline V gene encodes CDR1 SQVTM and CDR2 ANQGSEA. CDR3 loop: CSVDIGFGQETQYF. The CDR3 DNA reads TGCAGCGTTGATATAGGTTTTGGGCAAGAGACCCAGTACTTC.

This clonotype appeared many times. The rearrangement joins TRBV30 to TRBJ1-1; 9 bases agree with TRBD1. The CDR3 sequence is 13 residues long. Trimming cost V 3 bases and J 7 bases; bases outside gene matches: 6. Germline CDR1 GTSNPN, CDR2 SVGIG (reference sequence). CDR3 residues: CAWSRQGVFEAFF. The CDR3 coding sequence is TGTGCCTGGAGCCGACAGGGGGTTTTTGAAGCTTTCTTT.

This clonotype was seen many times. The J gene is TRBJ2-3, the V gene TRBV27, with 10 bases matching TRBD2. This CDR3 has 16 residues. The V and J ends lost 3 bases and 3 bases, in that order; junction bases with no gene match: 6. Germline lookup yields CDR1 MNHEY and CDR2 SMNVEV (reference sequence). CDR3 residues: CASSFLAGEGTDTQYF. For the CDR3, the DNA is TGTGCCAGCAGTTTCCTAGCGGGAGAGGGGACAGATACGCAGTATTTT.